In its sample, the clone carrying this T cell receptor (beta chain) was seen once. The antigen is not known. The sample is drawn from a study of CD8+CD57+ T cells in acquired aplastic anemia. Study-wide context: Sorted CD4+ and CD8+ cells yielded DNA averaging around 3 ug.

This CDR3 contains 13 residues. V lost 8 bases and J lost 5, with 15 bases in between. Germline CDR1 is LNHDA and CDR2 is SQIVND (reference sequence). The study's findings and limits: Both patients and controls carried the same twenty-nine CD8+ CDR3 sequences.

Researchers used genomic DNA as the template to profile TCR beta VDJ and CDR3. TCRdb used MiXCR to reprocess the reads, holding one entry per CDR3 protein. The sample comprises some 200,000 distinct CDR3 sequences, under 65% of which are singletons, and about 29% rests with the top ten. This chain links TRBV19 with TRBJ1-1; D perhaps matches TRBD1 (5 bases). Sequenced material: sorted CD4+, CD8+, or CD8+CD57+ T cells (not recorded which) from PBMCs. This receptor was identified in a human donor in good health. CDR3 nucleotides: TGTGCCAGTTCCCCCGGGGGAAGGACTGAAGCTTTCTTT. The encoded protein is CASSPGGRTEAFF.